This TCR beta chain was found in a study of cytomegalovirus exposure and HLA in healthy donors. General study findings and limits: There were a few CMV-associated chains whose specificity for CMV antigens was confirmed in vitro. The study recorded about 150 TCR beta chains that were cytomegalovirus-associated.

In regard to this clone: Its antigen is unidentified.

Here immunoSEQ multiplex PCR was the method, and the copy in TCRdb shows in-frame clones only, minus some. The repertoire holds approximately 180,000 clones, with 86% as singletons. Germline assignment: CDR1 MNHEY and CDR2 SMNVEV (reference sequence). The CDR3 is 16 amino acids. V was shortened by 3 bases and J by 0 bases, with 11 bases between the two germline ends. This chain connects TRBV27 to TRBJ2-2, with D possibly being TRBD1 (6 bases). This receptor was identified in a woman between 18 and 30 years old in good health and CMV-seronegative. The specimen was PBMCs. The CDR3, as DNA: TGTGCCAGCAGTTTTCGGACAGCGCCGAACACCGGGGAGCTGTTTTTT. This encodes CASSFRTAPNTGELFF.